This T cell receptor beta chain was found in a study of human T cells and chemical hapten exposure. Across the whole study: Sensitizing treatment utilized 2% DPC over a roughly 2 cm by roughly 2 cm portion of upper inner arm skin.

This clonotype was detected only a few times. This sample's time point: patch test 1, 2 weeks after DPC sensitization. Treatment denoted: therapeutic diphenylcyclopropenone sensitization with weekly scalp DPC. TCRdb reanalysed the RACE reads using MiXCR and keeps one entry per CDR3 protein. The sample records about 69,000 distinct CDR3 sequences, approximately 35% being singletons. Trimming at V came to 2 bases and at J to 7 bases, leaving 7 bases not matched to a gene. Germline V lookup: CDR1 SGHDT, CDR2 YYEEEE. The CDR3 extends over 15 amino acids. The sample consisted of whole blood, taken in connection with sensitization to the hapten diphenylcyclopropenone (DPC). The rearrangement links TRBV5-6 to TRBJ2-1, with 9 bases matching TRBD2. The source is a man aged 40-49 years with alopecia areata. Some clones in this sample may be carry-over from other donors' samples. The CDR3 loop reads CASSLLDSGGNEQFF. The CDR3 DNA sequence: TGTGCCAGCAGCTTACTTGATAGCGGGGGAAATGAGCAGTTCTTC. The variable domain in full, completed from reference TRBV5-6 and TRBJ2-1, reads DAGVTQSPTHLIKTRGQQVTLRCSPKSGHDTVSWYQQALGQGPQFIFQYYEEEERQRGNFPDRFSGHQFPNYSSELNVNALLLGDSALYLCASSLLDSGGNEQFFGPGTRLTVL.